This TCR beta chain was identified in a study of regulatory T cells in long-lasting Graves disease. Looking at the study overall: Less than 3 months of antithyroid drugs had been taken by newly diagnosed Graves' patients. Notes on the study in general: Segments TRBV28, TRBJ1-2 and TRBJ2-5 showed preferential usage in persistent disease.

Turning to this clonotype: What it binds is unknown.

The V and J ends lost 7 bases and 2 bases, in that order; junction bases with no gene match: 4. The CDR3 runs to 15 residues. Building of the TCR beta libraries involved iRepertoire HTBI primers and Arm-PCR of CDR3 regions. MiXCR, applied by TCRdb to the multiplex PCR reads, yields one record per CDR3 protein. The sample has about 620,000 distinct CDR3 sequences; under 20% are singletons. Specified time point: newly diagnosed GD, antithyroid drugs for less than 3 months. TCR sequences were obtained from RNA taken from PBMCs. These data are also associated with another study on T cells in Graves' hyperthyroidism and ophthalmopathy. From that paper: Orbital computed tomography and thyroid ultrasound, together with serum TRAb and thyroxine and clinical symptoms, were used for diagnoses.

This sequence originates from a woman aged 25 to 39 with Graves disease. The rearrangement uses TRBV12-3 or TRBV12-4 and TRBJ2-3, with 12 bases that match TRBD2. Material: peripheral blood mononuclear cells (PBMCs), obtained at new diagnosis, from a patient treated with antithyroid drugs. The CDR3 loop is CASTGTSGLTDTQYF. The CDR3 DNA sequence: TGTGCCAGCACCGGGACTAGCGGGCTCACAGATACGCAGTATTTT.